Sequencing of this T cell receptor beta chain was carried out in a study of T cell repertoires and HLA-DP antigens. Study-wide background: Average DNA input: roughly 230 ng for CD137+CD4+ sorts, roughly 1.2 ug pre-culture.

The PCR primers covered 54 TRBV and 13 TRBJ segments. Measured with immunoSEQ multiplex PCR; TCRdb has only the in-frame clones, and not every one. The sample contains 55,000 to 80,000 clones, 80% of which appear only once. Average purity of the negatively selected CD4+ T cells was about 98%. CDR3 length equals 12 residues. Trimming took off 3 bases at V and 5 bases at J, with 7 bases between the two ends. Germline lookup yields CDR1 KGHSH and CDR2 LQKENI. This clone turned up a few times. Its antigen is still unknown. This TCR derives from a man in his 60s in good health and CMV-seronegative. The sequenced material came from CD4+ T cells from PBMCs. The chain has TRBV18 and TRBJ1-1; D unclear. In nucleotides, the CDR3 is TGTGCCAGCTCACCCGAGAGGACTGAAGCTTTCTTT. Protein product: CASSPERTEAFF.